A selection of T cell receptor beta chains follows, all from one sample in a study of PD-1 blockade in classical Hodgkin lymphoma. The method was immunoSEQ multiplex PCR; TCRdb's version includes in-frame clones alone and lacks a portion of them. The table lists 29,000 or so clones, roughly 70% of them singletons. The source was peripheral blood mononuclear cells (PBMCs), collected before the second cycle of nivolumab. The receptors come from a human donor with classical Hodgkin lymphoma. CDR3s include the opening cysteine and the closing phenylalanine or tryptophan. A D gene is named only where the DNA matches it firmly. For some rows the clone size is stated as once, few or many, or as a class when expanded; others skip it.

v_gene	j_gene	abundance	d_gene	CDR3aa	CDR3nt
TRBV28	TRBJ1-1	once	NA	CASSFRGGTTGTEAFF	TGTGCCAGCAGTTTCCGGGGGGGGACTACCGGCACTGAAGCTTTCTTT
TRBV7-9	TRBJ2-7	NA	TRBD2	CASSFKGGGAFEQYF	TGTGCCAGCAGCTTCAAAGGCGGGGGGGCCTTCGAGCAGTACTTC
TRBV9	TRBJ2-7	NA	NA	CASSLTGGYEQYF	TGTGCCAGCAGCCTAACCGGGGGCTACGAGCAGTACTTC
TRBV6-5	TRBJ2-3	once	TRBD1	CASSYSDRGSDTQYF	TGTGCCAGCAGTTACTCGGACAGGGGGTCAGATACGCAGTATTTT
TRBV13	TRBJ1-5	NA	NA	CASSLGYGDSQPQHF	TGTGCCAGCAGCTTAGGGTACGGGGATAGTCAGCCCCAGCATTTT
TRBV29-1	TRBJ1-1	NA	NA	CSVGDRSSNTEAFF	TGCAGCGTTGGCGACCGGTCCTCGAACACTGAAGCTTTCTTT
TRBV6-6	TRBJ1-1	NA	NA	CASSYRGNPRAFF	TGTGCCAGCAGTTACAGAGGGAACCCAAGGGCTTTCTTT
TRBV28	TRBJ1-2	few	NA	CASSLSSYGYTF	TGTGCCAGCAGTTTATCGTCCTATGGCTACACCTTC
TRBV6-5	TRBJ1-5	NA	NA	CASSYSIDGAQPQHF	TGTGCCAGCAGTTACTCCATTGACGGGGCTCAGCCCCAGCATTTT
TRBV6-5	TRBJ2-3	NA	NA	CASSHDGVGGDTQYF	TGTGCCAGCAGCCACGATGGCGTCGGGGGAGATACGCAGTATTTT
TRBV9	TRBJ2-3	NA	TRBD2	CASSLALAGSTDTQYF	TGTGCCAGCAGCCTTGCTCTAGCGGGGAGCACAGATACGCAGTATTTT
TRBV6-5	TRBJ2-7	NA	NA	CASSFRGLGYEQYF	TGTGCCAGCAGTTTTCGGGGGTTGGGGTACGAGCAGTACTTC
TRBV28	TRBJ2-1	NA	NA	CASNGQYNEQFF	TGTGCCAGCAACGGACAGTACAATGAGCAGTTCTTC
TRBV19	TRBJ2-7	NA	NA	CASSIGFTSYEQYF	TGTGCCAGTAGTATAGGGTTCACCTCCTACGAGCAGTACTTC
TRBV27	TRBJ2-1	once	TRBD2	CASSRGLAGGNEQFF	TGTGCCAGCAGCCGCGGACTAGCGGGGGGTAATGAGCAGTTCTTC
TRBV2	TRBJ2-3	NA	TRBD1	CASGDRSGTDTQYF	TGTGCCAGCGGGGACAGGTCCGGCACAGATACGCAGTATTTT